The next 24 T cell receptor beta chains were all read from a single sample in a study of early T cells in non-severe SARS-CoV-2 infection (dated by TCRdb to the early 2020s). Libraries were constructed by 5' RACE. The sequencer was a NextSeq 500. The raw public reads went through TCRdb reprocessing: fastp at Q25, MiXCR clone calling, in-frame beta chains kept. CDR3 protein sequences are deduplicated, and each keeps its most common genes and DNA. The sample table holds 50,000 to 75,000 distinct CDR3 sequences, of which around 12% were seen once. The ten biggest clones cover approximately 1.2% of the sample. The sample here was whole blood, taken at baseline. Receptors originate from an adult who was a healthcare worker with PCR-confirmed SARS-CoV-2 infection or an uninfected control (not recorded which). The donor label of this sample is uncertain.

This chain connects TRBV4-1 to TRBJ2-1, with TRBD2 identical over 10 bases. Germline CDR1 and CDR2: MGHRA and YSYEKL. V dropped 2 bases and J dropped 5; count of bases not matched to a gene: 3. There are 15 residues in the CDR3. The CDR3 DNA is TGCGCCAGCAGCCAACCGGGACTAGCGCACAATGAGCAGTTCTTC. This translates into CASSQPGLAHNEQFF.

The V call is TRBV10-3, the J call TRBJ1-2, with D hard to call. CDR3 length equals 13 residues. CDR1 and CDR2 (germline): ENHRY, SYGVKD. V gave up 0 bases and J gave up 3 bases, with 5 bases separating them. The CDR3: CAISESADYGYTF. CDR3 DNA: TGTGCCATCAGTGAGTCGGCGGACTATGGCTACACCTTC.

This clonotype showed up many times. This sequence joins TRBV7-3 and TRBJ2-5; perhaps TRBD2 as D (5 bases). Trimming cost V 3 bases and J 7 bases, with 15 bases left between them. The CDR3 loop spans 14 amino acids. Germline CDR1 SGHTA, CDR2 FQGTGA. The CDR3: CASSFSGEKGTQYF. The CDR3 DNA reads as TGTGCCAGCAGCTTCAGCGGAGAGAAGGGGACCCAGTACTTC.

The chain couples TRBV12-3 or TRBV12-4 to TRBJ1-2; 12 bases align to TRBD1. The V gene end was trimmed by 3 bases and the J gene end by 7 bases; junction bases not matched to a gene: 3. CDR3 length equals 14 residues. The CDR3: CASSLGQGAVGYTF. DNA of the CDR3: TGTGCCAGCAGTTTGGGACAGGGGGCGGTTGGCTACACCTTC.

This sequence joins TRBV9 and TRBJ2-5, with a tentative D call TRBD1 (5 bases). This CDR3 comprises 14 residues. Germline values: CDR1 SGDLS, CDR2 YYNGEE. V shed 1 base and J shed 11 bases, with 18 bases lying between them. CDR3 nucleotides: TGTGCCAGCAGCGTATCCTCCAGCAGGGCAGCGCAGTACTTC. This codes for CASSVSSSRAAQYF.

This clonotype was counted ten times or more. The rearrangement joins TRBV12-3 or TRBV12-4 to TRBJ1-2; the match to TRBD1 covers 8 bases. This CDR3 has 14 amino acids. The junction had 9 bases not matched to a gene; V was cut back by 5 bases and J by 7 bases. The CDR3 nucleotides are TGTGCCAGCAGTCCCAGGACAGGGAGGAGTGGCTACACCTTC. Residues: CASSPRTGRSGYTF.

J is TRBJ1-1 and V is TRBV5-4; 7 bases are a match to TRBD1. CDR1 is SGHNT, CDR2 YYREEE, per germline (reference sequence). V shed 2 bases, J shed 2 bases, and the junction held 6 bases outside the gene matches. This CDR3 has 15 residues. The CDR3 here is CASSLGQGDNTEAFF. The DNA for the CDR3 is TGTGCCAGCAGCTTAGGGCAGGGGGATAACACTGAAGCTTTCTTT. The full variable domain, completed using reference TRBV5-4 and TRBJ1-1, is ETGVTQSPTHLIKTRGQQVTLRCSSQSGHNTVSWYQQALGQGPQFIFQYYREEENGRGNFPPRFSGLQFPNYSSELNVNALELDDSALYLCASSLGQGDNTEAFFGQGTRLTVV.

This clonotype was seen ten or more times. The chain uses TRBV20-1 and TRBJ2-4; tentative D call: TRBD1 (6 bases). CDR1 and CDR2 from the germline V gene are DFQATT and SNEGSKA (reference sequence). The CDR3 contains 14 residues. Trimming took 3 bases from V and 6 from J, leaving 15 bases between them. In nucleotides, the CDR3 is TGCAGTGCTAGTTCCGTGGGGGCCGGAAACATTCAGTACTTC. This codes for CSASSVGAGNIQYF.

The gene calls are TRBV10-3 and TRBJ2-2, with D maybe TRBD1 (6 bases). V was trimmed by 2 bases and J by 1 base, leaving 8 bases between them. Germline V gene data show CDR1 as ENHRY and CDR2 as SYGVKD. The CDR3 runs 15 residues. The CDR3 DNA reads TGTGCCATCAGTGAGGACAGGAAGAACACCGGGGAGCTGTTTTTT. It specifies CAISEDRKNTGELFF.

The gene calls are TRBV30 and TRBJ1-2; the D gene is possibly TRBD1 (6 bases). This CDR3 region has 11 residues. CDR1 GTSNPN and CDR2 SVGIG come from the germline V gene (reference sequence). Deletions cut 5 bases from V and 4 bases from J, with 8 bases between. The DNA for the CDR3 is TGTGCCTGGGGGGGCGCCTATGGCTACACCTTC. It encodes CAWGGAYGYTF.

This clonotype was found many times. V is TRBV11-2 and J is TRBJ1-5; maybe TRBD1 (6 bases). The CDR3 extends over 15 amino acids. Germline V gives CDR1 SGHAT, CDR2 FQNNGV. Between the trimmed V and J ends, which lost 0 bases and 1 base, there was a span of 7 bases. The CDR3 bases are TGTGCCAGCAGCTTAGACAGGGGCAGCAATCAGCCCCAGCATTTT. Translated, it gives CASSLDRGSNQPQHF.

The J gene is TRBJ1-1, the V gene TRBV20-1; 7 nucleotides line up with TRBD1. The CDR3 loop spans 14 amino acids. The trim removed 2 bases at V and 4 bases at J, leaving 7 bases unmatched. CDR1 and CDR2 from the germline V gene are DFQATT and SNEGSKA (reference sequence). The CDR3: CSARLARGVTEAFF. CDR3 coding DNA: TGCAGTGCTAGACTGGCCAGGGGGGTCACTGAAGCTTTCTTT.

This clonotype was detected many times. The chain recombines TRBV7-8 with TRBJ2-3; D is unclear. The CDR3 has 12 amino acids. The germline V gene has CDR1 SGHVS and CDR2 FQNEAQ. The V and J ends lost 7 bases and 2 bases respectively, with 7 bases between them. In DNA, the CDR3 is TGTGCCAGCACCCCTATCACAGATACGCAGTATTTT. It yields the protein CASTPITDTQYF.

The chain uses TRBV6-6 and TRBJ1-3, with D perhaps matching TRBD1 (5 bases). The V end lost 9 bases, the J end lost 0 bases, and 12 bases lay between the germline ends. The CDR3 is 14 amino acids. The germline gives CDR1 MNHNY, CDR2 SVGAGI (reference sequence). In DNA form, the CDR3 reads TGTGCCAGTCAGACAGCTCCCTCTGGAAACACCATATATTTT. Translating gives CASQTAPSGNTIYF.

This rearrangement joins TRBV29-1 to TRBJ1-2; D gene ambiguous. This CDR3 has 9 residues. The V and J ends lost 2 bases and 8 bases respectively, with 3 bases between them. Germline CDR1 and CDR2: SQVTM and ANQGSEA. CDR3 nucleotides: TGCAGCGTTGAACAGGGCTACACCTTC. Protein: CSVEQGYTF.

This clonotype appeared once. CDR3 in amino acids: CASSLDRGVEAFF. CDR3 nucleotide sequence: TGTGCCAGCAGCTTAGACAGGGGGGTTGAAGCTTTCTTT. The chain employs TRBV7-9 and TRBJ1-1; 8 bases map to TRBD1. CDR3 size: 13 residues. Germline V gene data show CDR1 as SEHNR and CDR2 as FQNEAQ (reference sequence). The V and J ends lost 1 base and 7 bases, in that order; junction bases with no gene match: 2.

This clonotype was observed at least ten times. The rearrangement joins TRBV29-1 to TRBJ2-1, with a possible D match to TRBD1 (5 bases). The V gene's germline CDR1 is SQVTM and CDR2 ANQGSEA. CDR3 length: 13 residues. The ends were cut back, 7 bases at V and 6 bases at J, with 16 bases in the middle. Written as DNA, the CDR3 is TGCAGCGGGGGCGCAGGATTGATCAATGAGCAGTTCTTC. It yields the protein CSGGAGLINEQFF.

The chain links TRBV20-1 to TRBJ1-1, with D possibly TRBD1 on 6 matching bases. This CDR3 has 12 residues. CDR1 DFQATT and CDR2 SNEGSKA come from the germline V gene (reference sequence). The V gene lost 1 base and the J gene lost 11 bases, with 14 bases spanning the gap. The CDR3 region has the DNA TGCAGTGCTAGAGGACAGGCAGGAGGGGCTTTCTTT. Encoded protein: CSARGQAGGAFF.

The CDR3 is CASSQYRRAYGYTF. CDR3 in DNA: TGTGCCAGCAGCCAGTACCGGCGAGCTTATGGCTACACCTTC. The J gene is TRBJ1-2, the V gene TRBV3-1; D gene ambiguous. The CDR3 runs to 14 residues. Trimming took 3 bases from V and 5 from J, leaving 13 bases between them. From germline, CDR1 is LGHDT and CDR2 YNNKEL (reference sequence).

The rearrangement uses TRBV7-3 and TRBJ2-5, with D possibly matching TRBD1 (6 bases). The V end was cut by 6 bases, the J end by 1 base, with 27 bases between. CDR3 length: 19 amino acids. CDR1 SGHTA and CDR2 FQGTGA come from the germline V gene. Written as DNA, the CDR3 is TGTGCCAGCAGTTCCCACGTGGGGACAAGGGGCACTTTCCAAGAGACCCAGTACTTC. Translating it yields CASSSHVGTRGTFQETQYF.

This clonotype was seen at least ten times. This chain uses TRBV12-3 or TRBV12-4 with TRBJ1-5; 7 bases fit TRBD1. The CDR3 extends over 14 amino acids. V lost 6 bases, J lost 5 bases, and 7 bases stayed unmatched. The CDR3 DNA is TGTGCCAGCAGACCTGGGACAGTCCATCAGCCCCAGCATTTT. It yields the protein CASRPGTVHQPQHF.

This clonotype was counted a few times. V usage is TRBV6-2 or TRBV6-3 and J usage is TRBJ2-1, with D hard to call. Germline CDR1 and CDR2: MNHEY and SVGEGT. Trimming stripped 2 bases from V and 9 bases from J, with 20 bases between. The CDR3 spans 16 residues. The CDR3 here is CASSYTIDAARSEQFF. The DNA of the CDR3 is TGTGCCAGCAGTTACACAATCGACGCAGCCCGTAGTGAGCAGTTCTTC.

This clonotype has just a few counts. This chain links TRBV18 with TRBJ2-6; D gene unclear. Germline lookup yields CDR1 KGHSH and CDR2 LQKENI. The CDR3 covers 14 residues. Between the trimmed V and J ends, which lost 3 bases and 2 bases, there was a span of 5 bases. The CDR3 here is CASSPKTGANVLTF. CDR3 nucleotides: TGTGCCAGCTCACCTAAGACTGGGGCCAACGTCCTGACTTTC. Looking up the rest from reference TRBV18 and TRBJ2-6 gives the full variable domain: NAGVMQNPRHLVRRRGQEARLRCSPMKGHSHVYWYRQLPEEGLKFMVYLQKENIIDESGMPKERFSAEFPKEGPSILRIQQVVRGDSAAYFCASSPKTGANVLTFGAGSRLTVL.

This clonotype was detected a few times. This chain connects TRBV12-3 or TRBV12-4 to TRBJ1-1; no clear D gene. Trimming shortened V by 6 bases and J by 0 bases, and 14 bases separated the two germline ends. The CDR3 is made up of 15 amino acids. This chain's CDR3 is CASSRRTVMNTEAFF. CDR3 coding DNA: TGTGCCAGCAGCCGCCGGACGGTCATGAACACTGAAGCTTTCTTT.